The rows below give T cell receptor beta chains drawn from one sample of a study of blood T cell repertoires in COVID-19. The data were produced by immunoSEQ multiplex PCR, yet TCRdb's version contains in-frame clones alone and is incomplete. Of 30,000 to 40,000 clones listed, roughly three quarters are singletons. What was sequenced was peripheral blood. The receptor source for this set is a human donor in a cohort sampled during active COVID-19. Each CDR3 is given with its conserved first and last residue. A D gene is named only where the DNA matches it firmly. Rows give clone size only sometimes, using once, few, many, or a class for an expanded clone.

d_call | j_call | v_call | clone_size | cdr3_aa | cdr3_nt
- | TRBJ2-2 | TRBV4-1 | - | CASSQSPEPFYTTGELFF | TGCGCCAGCAGCCAATCACCGGAGCCTTTTTATACCACCGGGGAGCTGTTTTTT
- | TRBJ1-1 | TRBV18 | - | CASSPSQKNTEAFF | TGTGCCAGCTCACCTTCTCAGAAAAACACTGAAGCTTTCTTT
- | TRBJ1-1 | TRBV4-1 | - | CASSHAWRVNTEAFF | TGCGCCAGCAGCCATGCTTGGAGAGTGAACACTGAAGCTTTCTTT
- | TRBJ2-3 | TRBV5-1 | once | CASSRGTDTQYF | TGCGCCAGCTCCCGGGGCACAGATACGCAGTATTTT
TRBD1 | TRBJ1-2 | TRBV18 | - | CASSHKDRDYGYTF | TGTGCCAGCTCACATAAGGACAGGGACTATGGCTACACCTTC
TRBD2 | TRBJ2-5 | TRBV7-2 | - | CASSQGLAGAETQYF | TGTGCCAGCAGCCAGGGACTAGCGGGAGCCGAGACCCAGTACTTC
- | TRBJ2-5 | TRBV24-1 | - | CATSDSTEAAGKETQYF | TGTGCCACCAGTGATTCTACTGAGGCGGCCGGGAAAGAGACCCAGTACTTC
TRBD1 | TRBJ2-2 | TRBV11-1 | - | CASSSGQGVGTGELFF | TGTGCCAGCAGCTCAGGACAGGGGGTGGGCACCGGGGAGCTGTTTTTT
- | TRBJ1-5 | TRBV6-4 | - | CASSDSLDSRGNQPQHF | TGTGCCAGCAGTGACTCTCTGGACAGCAGGGGTAATCAGCCCCAGCATTTT
- | TRBJ1-1 | TRBV5-1 | - | CASSSFPRGRRNTEAFF | TGCGCCAGCAGCTCCTTTCCTCGGGGGAGGAGGAACACTGAAGCTTTCTTT